This is a list of T cell receptor beta chains from one sample in a study of blood T cell repertoires in COVID-19. Produced via immunoSEQ multiplex PCR; TCRdb's table is partial and in-frame only. Of 100,000 or so clones in the sample, roughly 69% were seen once. Sequencing was carried out using peripheral blood. The source of these receptors is an elderly man with acute or convalescent COVID-19. CDR3s include the opening cysteine and the closing phenylalanine or tryptophan. The D gene is left open where the match is weak. For some rows the clone size is stated as once, few or many, or as a class when expanded; others skip it.

TRBJ1-1,few,-,TRBV7-2,CASSLRGNTEAFF,TGTGCCAGCAGCTTACGGGGAAACACTGAAGCTTTCTTT
TRBJ2-7,-,-,TRBV7-8,CASSLVFRGDYEQYF,TGTGCCAGCAGCTTAGTCTTTAGGGGCGACTACGAGCAGTACTTC
TRBJ2-3,-,TRBD2,TRBV4-1,CASSLAGWGGDTQYF,TGCGCCAGCAGCCTAGCGGGATGGGGGGGAGATACGCAGTATTTT
TRBJ1-4,once,TRBD1,TRBV24-1,CATSDLGQNRDRRRKLFF,TGTGCCACCAGTGACCTAGGCCAAAACCGGGACAGAAGAAGGAAACTGTTTTTT
TRBJ2-2,many,TRBD1,TRBV19,CASSRRQGPGTGELFF,TGTGCCAGTAGTAGGAGACAGGGGCCGGGCACCGGGGAGCTGTTTTTT
TRBJ2-7,-,TRBD1,TRBV28,CATFTPGGDRGLYEQYF,TGTGCCACCTTCACACCGGGTGGGGACAGGGGGCTCTACGAGCAGTACTTC
TRBJ1-6,-,TRBD1,TRBV7-9,CASSRGGTGVYSPLHF,TGTGCCAGCAGCCGGGGGGGGACAGGGGTTTATTCACCCCTCCACTTT
TRBJ2-1,-,-,TRBV6-2/TRBV6-3,CASSYFGAGSYNEQFF,TGTGCCAGCAGTTACTTTGGGGCTGGGTCCTACAATGAGCAGTTCTTC
TRBJ1-2,-,-,TRBV6-2/TRBV6-3,CASSQRGGPGPASGYTF,TGTGCCAGCAGCCAAAGGGGAGGACCGGGACCCGCCTCTGGCTACACCTTC
TRBJ2-3,-,TRBD1,TRBV2,CASSRQGYTQYF,TGTGCCAGCAGTCGACAGGGATATACGCAGTATTTT
TRBJ2-7,-,TRBD2,TRBV28,CASSSASGNSYEQYF,TGTGCCAGCAGTTCGGCTAGCGGTAACTCCTACGAGCAGTACTTC
TRBJ2-2,-,-,TRBV30,CAWSVGSNTGELFF,TGTGCCTGGAGTGTCGGGTCAAACACCGGGGAGCTGTTTTTT
TRBJ1-1,few,-,TRBV5-5,CASSTGLRNTEAFF,TGTGCCAGCAGCACGGGTCTCAGAAACACTGAAGCTTTCTTT
TRBJ2-5,-,-,TRBV7-2,CASSLVGQPRETQYF,TGTGCCAGCAGCTTAGTCGGACAGCCCAGGGAGACCCAGTACTTC
TRBJ1-6,-,-,TRBV6-5,CASSYRSSPLHF,TGTGCCAGCAGTTACCGGTCTTCACCCCTCCACTTT
TRBJ2-5,-,TRBD2,TRBV28,CASRGGLQETQYF,TGTGCCAGCAGGGGAGGGCTTCAAGAGACCCAGTACTTC
TRBJ1-3,-,-,TRBV5-6,CASSLGESGNTIYF,TGTGCCAGCAGCTTGGGAGAGTCTGGAAACACCATATATTTT
TRBJ1-4,-,-,TRBV28,CASSPGLSEKLFF,TGTGCCAGCAGCCCCGGACTTAGCGAAAAACTGTTTTTT
TRBJ1-1,-,-,TRBV28,CASSLSLSGGKAFF,TGTGCCAGCAGTTTAAGCCTTTCGGGAGGGAAAGCTTTCTTT
TRBJ2-1,-,-,TRBV7-4,CASRPTYAQRREQFF,TGTGCCAGCAGACCAACCTACGCCCAGAGGAGAGAGCAGTTCTTC
TRBJ2-1,once,-,TRBV19,CASSIRTGTDEQFF,TGTGCCAGTAGTATTCGAACAGGGACCGATGAGCAGTTCTTC
TRBJ2-5,-,-,TRBV5-8,CASSSGQSSETQYF,TGTGCCAGCAGCTCCGGACAGTCCTCAGAGACCCAGTACTTC
TRBJ1-4,-,-,TRBV25-1,CASSLGGWEKLFF,TGTGCCAGCAGTCTCGGGGGATGGGAAAAACTGTTTTTT
TRBJ2-1,-,-,TRBV15,CATSRDTGEAFNEQFF,TGTGCCACCAGCAGAGATACGGGGGAGGCTTTCAATGAGCAGTTCTTC
TRBJ2-2,-,-,TRBV5-1,CASSLALGALTGELFF,TGCGCCAGCAGCTTGGCCCTGGGGGCTCTGACCGGGGAGCTGTTTTTT
TRBJ1-2,-,-,TRBV12-3/TRBV12-4,CASSLAQGSGYTF,TGTGCCAGCAGTTTAGCGCAGGGTAGCGGCTACACCTTC
TRBJ2-1,-,TRBD2,TRBV7-2,CASRLSGTSGLEQFF,TGTGCCAGCAGGTTATCCGGGACTAGCGGGCTTGAGCAGTTCTTC
TRBJ1-1,-,-,TRBV3-1/TRBV3-2,CASSGGGTEAFF,TGTGCCAGCAGCGGGGGAGGAACTGAAGCTTTCTTT
TRBJ2-1,-,-,TRBV10-3,CAISEISDNEQFF,TGTGCCATCAGCGAAATCAGCGATAATGAGCAGTTCTTC
TRBJ1-2,-,-,TRBV7-2,CASSLGPGYGYTF,TGTGCCAGCAGCTTAGGTCCCGGGTATGGCTACACCTTC
TRBJ2-7,-,-,TRBV28,CASSSVTGSKVYEQYF,TGTGCCAGCAGTTCTGTAACAGGGAGTAAGGTCTACGAGCAGTACTTC
TRBJ1-5,-,TRBD1,TRBV29-1,CSVGQGAGNQPQHF,TGCAGCGTCGGACAGGGGGCTGGCAATCAGCCCCAGCATTTT
TRBJ2-5,-,-,TRBV28,CASSSPALGGTQYF,TGTGCCAGCAGTTCTCCAGCGCTGGGGGGGACCCAGTACTTC
TRBJ1-2,-,TRBD1,TRBV6-2/TRBV6-3,CASGRGDRAVFYGYTF,TGTGCCAGCGGCCGAGGGGACAGGGCGGTTTTCTATGGCTACACCTTC
TRBJ2-5,-,TRBD1,TRBV11-2,CASINPGQGQETQYF,TGTGCCAGCATCAATCCGGGACAGGGTCAAGAGACCCAGTACTTC
TRBJ2-3,-,-,TRBV5-4,CASSLRLGATDTQYF,TGTGCCAGCAGCCTACGGTTGGGAGCAACGGATACGCAGTATTTT
TRBJ2-5,-,-,TRBV4-1,CASRGRVQETQYF,TGCGCCAGCAGAGGCAGGGTCCAAGAGACCCAGTACTTC
TRBJ2-1,-,-,TRBV28,CASSLGGNHYNEQFF,TGTGCCAGCAGTTTAGGCGGAAATCACTACAATGAGCAGTTCTTC
TRBJ1-2,-,-,TRBV6-6,CASSYSVSTTPSPPTF,TGTGCCAGCAGTTACTCAGTTTCTACGACACCTAGCCCTCCTACCTTC
TRBJ2-3,-,TRBD2,TRBV20-1,CSASRGLGGDTQYF,TGCAGTGCTAGTCGCGGACTAGGTGGAGATACGCAGTATTTT
TRBJ2-2,-,-,TRBV5-1,CASRKAGTNTGELFF,TGCGCCAGCCGTAAGGCGGGGACCAATACCGGGGAGCTGTTTTTT